This T cell receptor (beta chain) was obtained from a study of blood T cells in healthy people across ages. Study-wide results and limits: Estimated diversity, derived from one million T cells, was regarded as an underestimate. Changes in expanded clonotypes were possibly confounded, as the CMV status of donors was unknown.

Next came a second PCR, run for about 6 to 12 cycles, which used a sample-barcoded 5' primer along with a J-beta primer mix. MiXCR, applied by TCRdb to the 5' RACE reads, yields one record per CDR3 protein. In the table there are 1.5 million to 2 million distinct CDR3 sequences, about two fifths of which are singletons. The CDR3 is 15 amino acids. Deletions cut 0 bases from V and 6 bases from J, with 15 bases between. Germline V gene data show CDR1 as MGHRA and CDR2 as YSYEKL. In regard to this clonotype: Its antigen is undetermined.

The chain is built from TRBV4-1 and TRBJ2-7; the D gene is possibly TRBD1 (6 bases). The receptor was derived from a human donor in good health. The material sequenced was blood. In nucleotides, the CDR3 is TGCGCCAGCAGCCAAGAGGCAGGGGAAAGGGTCGAGCAGTACTTC. It translates to CASSQEAGERVEQYF.